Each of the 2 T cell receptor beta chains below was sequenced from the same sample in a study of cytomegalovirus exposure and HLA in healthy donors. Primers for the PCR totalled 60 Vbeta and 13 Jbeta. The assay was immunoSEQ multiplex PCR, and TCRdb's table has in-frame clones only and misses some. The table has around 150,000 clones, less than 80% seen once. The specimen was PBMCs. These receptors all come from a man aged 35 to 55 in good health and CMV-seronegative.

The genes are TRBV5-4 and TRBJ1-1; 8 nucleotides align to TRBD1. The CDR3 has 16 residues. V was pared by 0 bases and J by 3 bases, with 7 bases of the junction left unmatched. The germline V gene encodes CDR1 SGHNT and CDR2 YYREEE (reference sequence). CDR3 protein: CASSLGVRGRDTEAFF. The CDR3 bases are TGTGCCAGCAGCTTGGGGGTCAGGGGGCGGGACACTGAAGCTTTCTTT.

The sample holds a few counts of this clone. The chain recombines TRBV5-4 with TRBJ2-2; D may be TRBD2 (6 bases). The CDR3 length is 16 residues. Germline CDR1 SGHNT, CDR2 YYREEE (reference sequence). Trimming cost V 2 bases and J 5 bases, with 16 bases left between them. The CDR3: CASSFPGGPRTGELFF. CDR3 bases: TGTGCCAGCAGCTTTCCCGGGGGTCCGAGAACCGGGGAGCTGTTTTTT.